This T cell receptor beta chain was observed in a study of cytomegalovirus exposure and HLA in healthy donors. The study ran its PCR with 60 Vbeta and 13 Jbeta primers. Assay used: immunoSEQ multiplex PCR; TCRdb lists only in-frame clones, some missing. The sample holds more than 85,000 clones, around 72% seen once. Of note for this clone: The antigen is not known.

General study results and limits: When a later analysis was performed, an Asian-associated ancestry cluster reportedly had fewer N-insertions than the roughly 690-donor mean.

Material: PBMCs. The TCR sequence derives from a male donor in good health and CMV-seropositive.

For the CDR3, the DNA is TGTGCCAGCAGTGGCACCAGATACGAGCAGTACTTC. Amino acid sequence: CASSGTRYEQYF. This chain uses TRBV2 with TRBJ2-7; D is unresolved. CDR1 is SNHLY and CDR2 is FYNNEI in the germline V gene. The length of the CDR3 is 12 residues. V lost 4 bases to trimming and J lost 4 bases, with 8 bases between them.